Following are 9 T cell receptor beta chains from one sample sequenced in a study of blood T cells in healthy people across ages. Alongside a J-beta primer mix, a sample-barcoded 5' primer served in a second PCR lasting about 7 to 11 cycles. TCRdb re-called the 5' RACE reads with MiXCR, one entry per CDR3 protein. Of about 800,000 distinct CDR3 sequences in the sample, 20% to 25% were seen once. The same data also contributed to another study, on T cells of mothers and their children.

The sample taken for sequencing was blood. All receptors come from a boy aged 5-17 years in good health.

The chain is built from TRBV3-1 and TRBJ2-2; the match to TRBD2 covers 15 bases. V gave up 0 bases and J gave up 5 bases; unmatched junction bases: 7. There are 19 residues in the CDR3. The germline CDR1 and CDR2 sequences are LGHDT and YNNKEL (reference sequence). CDR3 nucleotide sequence: TGTGCCAGCAGCCAAGATACCCGGACTAGCGGGAGGGGTACCGGGGAGCTGTTTTTT. Protein sequence: CASSQDTRTSGRGTGELFF. The complete variable domain, with remaining parts taken from reference TRBV3-1 and TRBJ2-2, reads DTAVSQTPKYLVTQMGNDKSIKCEQNLGHDTMYWYKQDSKKFLKIMFSYNNKELIINETVPNRFSPKSPDKAHLNLHINSLELGDSAVYFCASSQDTRTSGRGTGELFFGEGSRLTVL.

This clonotype was detected a few times. V and J are TRBV29-1 and TRBJ2-5, with no clear D. The V and J ends lost 7 bases and 1 base respectively, with 10 bases between them. The germline V gene encodes CDR1 SQVTM and CDR2 ANQGSEA. The CDR3 is 12 residues long. CDR3 DNA: TGCAGCGCCCTCCTGGCCCAAGAGACCCAGTACTTC. Translated, it gives CSALLAQETQYF.

Note on this clonotype: Germline is not matched at one junction end, which may reflect a read error. The CDR3 nucleotides read TGCAGCGTTTCGAGGCGTCGCCCAGATGAGCAGTTGTTC. Translated, it gives CSVSRRRPDEQLF. The rearrangement uses TRBV29-1 and TRBJ2-1; D not resolved. This CDR3 region has 13 residues. CDR1 and CDR2 (germline): SQVTM, ANQGSEA.

The chain joins TRBV4-1 to TRBJ1-5; D ambiguous. Trimming took off 2 bases at V and 4 bases at J, with 18 bases between the two ends. The CDR3 spans 17 residues. Germline CDR1 and CDR2: MGHRA and YSYEKL. CDR3 DNA: TGCGCCAGCAGCCAACCGACCGCCGTTTTCAGTAATCAGCCCCAGCATTTT. This sequence encodes CASSQPTAVFSNQPQHF.

This clonotype was counted once. The chain links TRBV29-1 to TRBJ2-5; D call uncertain. The V gene lost 5 bases and the J gene lost 0 bases, with 7 bases spanning the gap. CDR1 is SQVTM, CDR2 ANQGSEA, per germline. This CDR3 spans 12 amino acids. In DNA form, the CDR3 reads TGCAGCGTTAAGATGTACCAAGAGACCCAGTACTTC. Translated, it gives CSVKMYQETQYF.

This clonotype was recorded a few times. CDR3 protein: CASSANTGPAEQYF. The CDR3 DNA sequence: TGTGCCAGCAGCGCTAACACAGGGCCCGCCGAGCAGTACTTC. This rearrangement joins TRBV7-2 to TRBJ2-7; D is perhaps TRBD1 (6 bases). Germline V gene data show CDR1 as SGHTA and CDR2 as FQGNSA. CDR3 length equals 14 residues. V was trimmed by 5 bases and J by 6 bases, leaving 17 bases between them.

The chain links TRBV12-3 or TRBV12-4 to TRBJ2-3, with a weak D call TRBD2 (6 bases). Trimming shortened V by 3 bases and J by 6 bases, and 16 bases separated the two germline ends. The CDR3 runs 15 residues. CDR3 bases: TGTGCCAGCAGTTTCCCTCCCGGGAGCGGGGATACGCAGTATTTT. Residues: CASSFPPGSGDTQYF.

The chain employs TRBV6-5 and TRBJ2-7; D uncertain. There are 14 residues in the CDR3. V was cut by 7 bases and J by 7 bases, with 20 bases left in between. Germline V gene lookup returns CDR1 MNHEY and CDR2 SVGAGI. The CDR3, as DNA: TGTGCCAGCATCCGCTCTGGTTCGGCTCCAGAGCAGTACTTC. Residues: CASIRSGSAPEQYF.

This chain joins TRBV7-2 and TRBJ2-1; 8 bases are shared with TRBD2. The ends lost 5 bases at V and 3 bases at J; junction bases unmatched: 12. The CDR3 length is 17 residues. The germline CDR1 and CDR2 sequences are SGHTA and FQGNSA. The CDR3 coding sequence is TGTGCCAGCAGCCCCCGAGGGTTAGCGGGAATCTACAATGAGCAGTTCTTC. The encoded protein is CASSPRGLAGIYNEQFF.